This T cell receptor (beta chain) was recorded in a study of T cell responses to AZD1222 COVID-19 vaccine. General study points: AZD1222 recipients seropositive at baseline numbered only 6 or 7.

As concerns this clone: Its antigen is unidentified.

Profiling relied on immunoSEQ multiplex PCR, and the TCRdb table lists in-frame clones only, not all of them. The sample contains about 140,000 clones, around 90% of which appear only once. Trimming took off 4 bases at V and 5 bases at J, with 11 bases between the two ends. CDR3 size: 14 residues. Germline values: CDR1 SNHLY, CDR2 FYNNEI. The TCR comes from an adult who received the MenACWY meningococcal vaccine as a control. The chain combines TRBV2 with TRBJ2-2, with TRBD1 as a possible D gene (6 bases). This specimen was peripheral blood, taken 28 days after the second dose of the MenACWY control vaccine. Here the CDR3 reads CASSGGTITGELFF. CDR3 sequence (DNA): TGTGCCAGCAGTGGGGGGACAATAACCGGGGAGCTGTTTTTT.